Listed here are 17 T cell receptor beta chains from one sample, sequenced in a study of blood T cells in healthy people across ages. A second PCR, run for roughly 7 to 12 cycles, used a sample-barcoded 5' primer plus a J-beta primer mix. TCRdb re-derived calls from the 5' RACE reads in MiXCR, one entry per CDR3 protein. The table includes roughly 700,000 distinct CDR3 sequences, about 52% detected once. Sample: blood. These receptors were taken from a woman aged 55-70 years in good health.

This clonotype has only a few counts. V is TRBV7-9 and J is TRBJ1-1; D possibly corresponds to TRBD1 (6 bases). V lost 5 bases and J 1 base, leaving 20 bases between the germline ends. The germline CDR1 and CDR2 sequences are SEHNR and FQNEAQ (reference sequence). This CDR3 is built from 17 residues. The CDR3 reads CASSASGGQRRNTEAFF. DNA for the CDR3: TGTGCCAGCAGCGCCAGCGGGGGGCAGCGGAGGAACACTGAAGCTTTCTTT. The full variable domain, completed using reference TRBV7-9 and TRBJ1-1, is DTGVSQNPRHKITKRGQNVTFRCDPISEHNRLYWYRQTLGQGPEFLTYFQNEAQLEKSRLLSDRFSAERPKGSFSTLEIQRTEQGDSAMYLCASSASGGQRRNTEAFFGQGTRLTVV.

This clonotype was seen repeatedly, ten times or more. V gene TRBV20-1 combines with J gene TRBJ2-1, with 14 bases identical to TRBD2. Unmatched junction bases numbered 10, after V lost 6 bases and J lost 3 bases. This CDR3 is 17 amino acids long. Germline CDR1 is DFQATT and CDR2 is SNEGSKA (reference sequence). The CDR3 is CSAGRLAGGPVYNEQFF. The CDR3 nucleotides are TGCAGTGCGGGCCGACTAGCGGGAGGGCCGGTCTACAATGAGCAGTTCTTC.

This clonotype was counted a few times. The V gene is TRBV20-1, the J gene TRBJ2-3; 7 bases line up with TRBD1. Germline V gene data show CDR1 as DFQATT and CDR2 as SNEGSKA (reference sequence). CDR3 length: 14 amino acids. V trimming: 7 bases; J trimming: 0 bases; junction bases outside the gene matches: 7. CDR3 nucleotide sequence: TGCAGTGTCCTGGACAGGTCTAGCACAGATACGCAGTATTTT. The encoded protein is CSVLDRSSTDTQYF.

CDR3 amino acids: CASSSGQGNYRQYF. The CDR3 DNA reads as TGCGCCAGCAGCTCCGGACAGGGGAATTATCGGCAGTACTTC. The V gene is TRBV5-1, the J gene TRBJ2-5, with 9 bases matching TRBD1. The CDR3 length is 14 residues. Germline V gene sequence: CDR1 SGHRS, CDR2 YFSETQ. V was clipped by 3 bases and J by 11 bases; unmatched bases: 11.

This sequence joins TRBV18 and TRBJ2-3; 8 bases map to TRBD1. The ends lost 8 bases at V and 5 bases at J; junction bases unmatched: 12. The germline gives CDR1 KGHSH, CDR2 LQKENI. This CDR3 is 15 amino acids long. DNA for the CDR3: TGTGCCAGCACTCCGCTCCAGGGGGCAGGAGATACGCAGTATTTT. This encodes CASTPLQGAGDTQYF.

This CDR3 is CASSIPSTDTQYF. CDR3 nucleotide sequence: TGTGCCAGCAGTATCCCAAGCACAGATACGCAGTATTTT. The rearrangement links TRBV12-3 or TRBV12-4 to TRBJ2-3; D not certain. Trimming stripped 5 bases from V and 0 bases from J, with 6 bases between. This CDR3 spans 13 amino acids.

V and J are TRBV30 and TRBJ2-1; possible D gene TRBD2, 5 bases. CDR1 is GTSNPN and CDR2 is SVGIG in the germline V gene (reference sequence). Trimming took off 2 bases at V and 8 bases at J, with 16 bases between the two ends. This CDR3 contains 14 residues. This CDR3 is CAWSFGVTGDEQFF. The CDR3 region has the DNA TGTGCCTGGAGTTTCGGGGTCACCGGGGATGAGCAGTTCTTC.

CDR3 amino acids: CSVTWGTEAFF. The DNA for the CDR3 is TGCAGTGTCACTTGGGGGACTGAAGCTTTCTTT. The genes are TRBV20-1 and TRBJ1-1, with D maybe TRBD1 (5 bases). The V gene lost 7 bases and the J gene lost 5 bases, with 11 bases spanning the gap. The CDR3 contains 11 residues. Germline CDR1 reads DFQATT; CDR2 reads SNEGSKA (reference sequence).

The chain couples TRBV5-5 to TRBJ2-4; TRBD1 is a possible D gene (6 bases). Matching the DNA end better, TRBJ2-7 makes the J call doubtful. CDR3 size: 15 residues. From germline, CDR1 is SGHKS and CDR2 YYEKEE (reference sequence). This CDR3 reads CASGLLVGDTYEQYF. CDR3 in DNA: TGTGCCAGTGGGTTGTTGGTTGGGGACACCTACGAGCAGTACTTC.

The rearrangement joins TRBV7-9 to TRBJ2-1; TRBD2 matches 8 bases. The V gene end was trimmed by 4 bases and the J gene end by 9 bases; junction bases not matched to a gene: 14. This CDR3 comprises 16 residues. CDR1 SEHNR and CDR2 FQNEAQ come from the germline V gene (reference sequence). CDR3 nucleotide sequence: TGTGCCAGCAGCTCCGGAGTTGGCAGCGGGAGAGGTGAGCAGTTCTTC. Amino acid sequence: CASSSGVGSGRGEQFF. Combining the CDR3 with reference TRBV7-9 and TRBJ2-1 gives the whole variable domain DTGVSQNPRHKITKRGQNVTFRCDPISEHNRLYWYRQTLGQGPEFLTYFQNEAQLEKSRLLSDRFSAERPKGSFSTLEIQRTEQGDSAMYLCASSSGVGSGRGEQFFGPGTRLTVL.

V gene TRBV7-2 combines with J gene TRBJ2-2; D is tentatively TRBD1 or TRBD2 (5 bases each). Between the trimmed V and J ends, which lost 2 bases and 6 bases, there was a span of 13 bases. The CDR3 contains 15 residues. The germline V gene has CDR1 SGHTA and CDR2 FQGNSA. The DNA for the CDR3 is TGTGCCAGCAGCTTATGGGACGGTTTTGCCGGGGAGCTGTTTTTT. Residues: CASSLWDGFAGELFF.

The V call is TRBV12-3 or TRBV12-4, the J call TRBJ1-2, with 12 bases fitting TRBD1. V trimming: 6 bases; J trimming: 2 bases; junction bases outside the gene matches: 10. This CDR3 has 17 amino acids. CDR3 sequence reads: CASRRSGTGGANYGYTF. The DNA for the CDR3 is TGTGCCAGCAGACGTTCCGGGACAGGGGGCGCGAACTATGGCTACACCTTC.

The chain has TRBV6-2 or TRBV6-3 and TRBJ2-5; D is ambiguous. Germline V gives CDR1 MNHEY, CDR2 SVGEGT. This CDR3 is built from 13 residues. V shed 6 bases and J shed 5 bases, with 13 bases lying between them. The chain's CDR3 is CASRPDPRETQYF. CDR3 nucleotide sequence: TGTGCCAGCAGACCCGACCCCCGGGAGACCCAGTACTTC.

The chain uses TRBV20-1 and TRBJ2-1; D possibly corresponds to TRBD2 (6 bases). V was cut by 8 bases and J by 3 bases, with 20 bases left in between. CDR3 size: 15 residues. CDR1 and CDR2 from the germline V gene are DFQATT and SNEGSKA (reference sequence). The CDR3 bases are TGCAGTTCCCAGGTCGGCGGGAAAAGCTACAATGAGCAGTTCTTC. This sequence encodes CSSQVGGKSYNEQFF.

V gene TRBV20-1 combines with J gene TRBJ2-7, with 9 bases fitting TRBD1. V was clipped by 6 bases and J by 7 bases; unmatched bases: 19. Germline CDR1 DFQATT, CDR2 SNEGSKA (reference sequence). This CDR3 contains 16 residues. CDR3 sequence (DNA): TGCAGTGCCTCCCGTACGGGACAGGGTTCCTACAATGAGCAGTACTTC. This translates into CSASRTGQGSYNEQYF.

This clonotype was detected a few times. The junction departs from the called germline gene at one end, perhaps through a read error. The V and J genes are TRBV7-7 and TRBJ2-1; possible D gene TRBD2, 6 bases. Germline CDR1 is SSHAT and CDR2 is FNYEAQ (reference sequence). The CDR3 spans 13 residues. CDR3 bases: TGTGCTAGCAGCTTAGCGGCTAGCCAAGAGCAGTTCTTC. Its protein is CASSLAASQEQFF. Supplemented by reference TRBV7-7 and TRBJ2-1, the full variable domain reads GAGVSQSPRYKVTKRGQDVTLRCDPISSHATLYWYQQALGQGPEFLTYFNYEAQPDKSGLPSDRFSAERPEGSISTLTIQRTEQRDSAMYRCASSLAASQEQFFGPGTRLTVL.

The rearrangement joins TRBV7-2 to TRBJ1-5; TRBD1 might be the D (5 bases). The CDR3 has 15 amino acids. CDR1 and CDR2 (germline): SGHTA, FQGNSA. Trimming stripped 6 bases from V and 0 bases from J, with 12 bases between. CDR3 sequence (DNA): TGTGCCAGCAGTCGGGACTCACATAGCAATCAGCCCCAGCATTTT. Its protein is CASSRDSHSNQPQHF.